Below, 7 T cell receptor beta chains from the same sample are listed, as sequenced in a study of CD8 T cells in ankylosing spondylitis. TCRdb redid the calling of the 5' RACE reads with MiXCR, one entry per CDR3 protein. The sample has roughly 160,000 distinct CDR3 sequences, 9.8% seen once. Sequenced input: blood, either unsorted or a sorted T cell fraction (not recorded which). All receptors come from a female donor with ankylosing spondylitis or in good health (not recorded which).

A few counts support this clonotype. V usage is TRBV25-1 and J usage is TRBJ2-1, with D possibly TRBD2 on 6 matching bases. The CDR3 extends over 18 amino acids. Germline V gene lookup returns CDR1 MGHDK and CDR2 SYGVNS. Trimming left V 0 bases short and J 5 bases short, with 20 bases between. DNA of the CDR3: TGTGCCAGCAGTGAATATTTTCAGGCTCAGGGAGGACACAATGAGCAGTTCTTC. Residues: CASSEYFQAQGGHNEQFF.

J is TRBJ2-1 and V is TRBV20-1; 8 positions agree with TRBD2. The CDR3 totals 13 residues. In germline, CDR1 is DFQATT, CDR2 SNEGSKA (reference sequence). The V segment lost 3 bases and the J segment 6 bases; nucleotides outside the gene matches: 4. CDR3 sequence reads: CSASLAGGNEQFF. CDR3 coding DNA: TGCAGTGCTAGCCTCGCGGGAGGCAATGAGCAGTTCTTC.

The rearrangement joins TRBV5-6 to TRBJ2-1; possibly TRBD2 for D (5 bases). This CDR3 is built from 16 residues. Germline CDR1 SGHDT, CDR2 YYEEEE. Trimming shortened V by 2 bases and J by 8 bases, and 20 bases separated the two germline ends. CDR3 DNA sequence: TGTGCCAGCAGCTTAAACGTTGGACTTTCAACAGATGAGCAGTTCTTC. Protein sequence: CASSLNVGLSTDEQFF.

This clonotype was detected only a few times. The chain combines TRBV10-3 with TRBJ2-3, with 8 bases that match TRBD2. V shed 7 bases and J 0 bases; nucleotides not matched to a gene: 9. Germline-derived CDR1 and CDR2 are ENHRY and SYGVKD. The CDR3 covers 16 residues. The CDR3 region has the DNA TGTGCCATCAACGTAGCGGGAAGGGAGAGCACAGATACGCAGTATTTT. Amino acids: CAINVAGRESTDTQYF.

In this sample, this clonotype turned up a few times. This chain uses TRBV2 with TRBJ1-1, with 7 bases aligning to TRBD1. This CDR3 is built from 16 residues. Losses at the gene ends were 2 bases for V and 0 bases for J; bases not matched to a gene: 6. Germline V CDR1 and CDR2: SNHLY, FYNNEI. CDR3 region: CASSEPHTGVNTEAFF. The CDR3 DNA is TGTGCCAGCAGTGAACCGCATACAGGGGTGAACACTGAAGCTTTCTTT.

This clonotype was recorded many times. This sequence joins TRBV20-1 and TRBJ1-1; 9 bases line up with TRBD1. Trimming cost V 2 bases and J 5 bases; bases outside gene matches: 6. The germline gives CDR1 DFQATT, CDR2 SNEGSKA (reference sequence). The CDR3 is made up of 14 amino acids. The CDR3 here is CSARNRGRGTEAFF. The CDR3, as DNA: TGCAGTGCTAGAAACAGGGGGCGAGGGACTGAAGCTTTCTTT.

In its sample, this clonotype was seen a few times. The rearrangement joins TRBV2 to TRBJ2-1; TRBD2 matches at 8 bases. The V segment lost 9 bases and the J segment 0 bases; nucleotides outside the gene matches: 7. Germline values: CDR1 SNHLY, CDR2 FYNNEI. This CDR3 spans 15 amino acids. CDR3 bases: TGTGCCAGTGCGGGGGGCGTTAGCTCCTACAATGAGCAGTTCTTC. Protein: CASAGGVSSYNEQFF.